This T cell receptor (beta chain) was retrieved from a study of technical replicates of blood from several donors. With 4 bases removed from V and 7 bases from J, the gap between germline ends came to 7 bases. The CDR3 totals 11 residues. Germline lookup yields CDR1 MNHEY and CDR2 SVGAGI. This table comes from immunoSEQ multiplex PCR, and its TCRdb copy is limited to in-frame clones, with some not included. Of about 81,000 clones in the sample, 95% to 97% were seen once. The receptor comes from a human donor in good health. The chain links TRBV6-5 to TRBJ1-1; a possible D gene is TRBD1 (6 bases). The sample comprised T cells isolated from PBMCs. In DNA form, the CDR3 reads TGTGCCAGCAGTTCGGACAGTGAAGCTTTCTTT. Translating it yields CASSSDSEAFF.